The 17 T cell receptor beta chains given below trace back to one sample, sequenced in a study of beta chain features in type 1 diabetes. The study reverse transcribed the entire isolated RNA, so it sequenced expressed TCRB transcripts. The repertoire was sequenced with immunoSEQ multiplex PCR; TCRdb's copy has only in-frame clones and lacks some. The sample consists of 400,000 to 600,000 clones, around 30% of them appearing once. The source material was naive CD4+ T cells from blood. These receptors all come from a man between 18 and 29 years old in good health.

The rearrangement links TRBV9 to TRBJ2-3; TRBD2 agrees at 10 bases. The germline V gene encodes CDR1 SGDLS and CDR2 YYNGEE. The CDR3 consists of 15 residues. Losses at the gene ends were 0 bases for V and 6 bases for J; bases not matched to a gene: 4. The CDR3 reads CASSVGPAGGDTQYF. The CDR3 DNA follows: TGTGCCAGCAGCGTAGGACCAGCGGGAGGGGATACGCAGTATTTT.

The rearrangement joins TRBV30 to TRBJ1-1, with 8 positions matching TRBD1. The germline V gene encodes CDR1 GTSNPN and CDR2 SVGIG (reference sequence). The V segment lost 2 bases and the J segment 2 bases; nucleotides outside the gene matches: 4. The CDR3 length is 14 residues. The DNA of the CDR3 is TGTGCCTGGAGTATCGACAGGGGAAACACTGAAGCTTTCTTT. It is translated as CAWSIDRGNTEAFF.

This clone was observed a few times. The V gene is TRBV7-2, the J gene TRBJ2-7, with D unresolved. CDR1 is SGHTA and CDR2 is FQGNSA in the germline V gene. Trimming removed 5 bases at V and 2 bases at J, with 13 bases between. This CDR3 is built from 14 residues. CDR3 nucleotides: TGTGCCAGCAGCCATCACCCTCAGACCTACGAGCAGTACTTC. Translated: CASSHHPQTYEQYF.

This clone turned up a few times. This chain connects TRBV6-5 to TRBJ1-5; no definite D call. From germline, CDR1 is MNHEY and CDR2 SVGAGI. With 5 bases removed from V and 7 bases from J, the gap between germline ends came to 18 bases. CDR3 length equals 15 residues. In DNA form, the CDR3 reads TGTGCCAGCAGTCTAGCCTACCAGTCTAGCCAGCCCCAGCATTTT. It yields the protein CASSLAYQSSQPQHF.

The V gene is TRBV7-2, the J gene TRBJ2-3; no definite D call. The CDR3 is 12 residues long. The V gene's germline CDR1 is SGHTA and CDR2 FQGNSA. The ends were cut back, 5 bases at V and 5 bases at J, with 8 bases in the middle. The CDR3 region is CASSQMIDTQYF. The CDR3 DNA sequence: TGTGCCAGCAGCCAGATGATAGATACGCAGTATTTT.

The V and J genes are TRBV7-9 and TRBJ2-7; perhaps TRBD1 as D (6 bases). Per germline, CDR1 SEHNR and CDR2 FQNEAQ (reference sequence). The ends were cut back, 5 bases at V and 1 base at J, with 12 bases in the middle. The CDR3 consists of 14 residues. The CDR3 DNA reads as TGTGCCAGCAGCGGGGTCAGGGGATCCTACGAGCAGTACTTC. Translating gives CASSGVRGSYEQYF.

The chain employs TRBV4-3 and TRBJ2-2, with 16 bases that match TRBD2. The trim removed 3 bases at V and 8 bases at J, leaving 18 bases unmatched. In germline, CDR1 is LGHNA, CDR2 YSLEER. The CDR3 totals 21 residues. CDR3 in DNA: TGCGCCAGCAGCCATAACCCACTCCCGACCCCGGGACTAGCGGGAGGGGGGGAGCTGTTTTTT. Translation gives CASSHNPLPTPGLAGGGELFF.

This clone was seen a handful of times. The CDR3 DNA reads TGTGCCAGCAGTAACAGGGAACATGTTCGTGAGCAGTACTTC. Its translation is CASSNREHVREQYF. V usage is TRBV6-1 and J usage is TRBJ2-7, with a tentative D call TRBD1 (6 bases). V was pared by 5 bases and J by 7 bases, with 18 bases between. This CDR3 is built from 14 residues. Germline CDR1 MNHNS, CDR2 SASEGT.

The J gene is TRBJ2-4, the V gene TRBV6-5; 8 bases line up with TRBD1. The germline gives CDR1 MNHEY, CDR2 SVGAGI. Unmatched junction bases numbered 10, after V lost 6 bases and J lost 9 bases. The CDR3 is 14 residues long. CDR3 bases: TGTGCCAGCAGCCTGGACAGGGCTCGAAGCATTCAGTACTTC. This sequence encodes CASSLDRARSIQYF.

In its sample, this clone was seen a few times. J is TRBJ2-2 and V is TRBV10-3; no definite D call. CDR1 ENHRY and CDR2 SYGVKD come from the germline V gene. V was clipped by 6 bases and J by 1 base, with 9 bases between them. There are 14 residues in the CDR3. CDR3 coding DNA: TGTGCCATCAGATCGGGCCAGAACACCGGGGAGCTGTTTTTT. It translates to CAIRSGQNTGELFF.

The chain employs TRBV27 and TRBJ1-1; TRBD1 is a possible D gene (6 bases). The CDR3 sequence is 19 residues long. Germline-derived CDR1 and CDR2 are MNHEY and SMNVEV (reference sequence). V lost 8 bases and J lost 2, with 30 bases in between. The chain's CDR3 is CASFPTGRGVDRGNTEAFF. For the CDR3, the DNA is TGTGCCAGCTTCCCTACAGGGCGCGGCGTCGACCGGGGCAACACTGAAGCTTTCTTT.

The gene calls are TRBV4-3 and TRBJ2-7; D gene unclear. The germline V and J ends were trimmed by 0 bases and 4 bases, with 7 bases remaining between them. Germline CDR1 is LGHNA and CDR2 is YSLEER. This CDR3 has 13 residues. The CDR3 DNA reads TGCGCCAGCAGCCAAGAGACTCTTTACGAGCAGTACTTC. Protein: CASSQETLYEQYF.

V usage is TRBV7-2 and J usage is TRBJ2-7; 12 bases are a match to TRBD2. This CDR3 has 16 amino acids. V lost 2 bases, J lost 2 bases, and 4 bases stayed unmatched. Per germline, CDR1 SGHTA and CDR2 FQGNSA. The CDR3 reads CASSLRLAGGTYEQYF. CDR3 nucleotides: TGTGCCAGCAGCTTAAGGCTAGCGGGAGGGACCTACGAGCAGTACTTC. Supplemented by reference TRBV7-2 and TRBJ2-7, the full variable domain reads GAGVSQSPSNKVTEKGKDVELRCDPISGHTALYWYRQSLGQGLEFLIYFQGNSAPDKSGLPSDRFSAERTGGSVSTLTIQRTQQEDSAVYLCASSLRLAGGTYEQYFGPGTRLTVT.

V gene TRBV30 combines with J gene TRBJ1-2; tentative D call: TRBD1 (6 bases). Germline CDR1 reads GTSNPN; CDR2 reads SVGIG (reference sequence). The CDR3 loop spans 13 amino acids. The ends were cut back, 1 base at V and 2 bases at J, with 8 bases in the middle. CDR3 protein: CAWSGQENYGYTF. The DNA of the CDR3 is TGTGCCTGGAGTGGACAGGAAAACTATGGCTACACCTTC.

This chain links TRBV25-1 with TRBJ2-7, with TRBD2 matching 9 bases. The CDR3 has 15 residues. The germline V gene has CDR1 MGHDK and CDR2 SYGVNS. Trimming at V came to 4 bases and at J to 2 bases, leaving 6 bases not matched to a gene. The chain's CDR3 is CASSVRVAGAYEQYF. DNA of the CDR3: TGTGCCAGCAGTGTCCGGGTAGCGGGAGCCTACGAGCAGTACTTC.

The V call is TRBV5-1, the J call TRBJ2-1; TRBD2 agrees at 11 bases. The germline V gene has CDR1 SGHRS and CDR2 YFSETQ. J was trimmed by 8 bases and V by 1 base; bases with no gene match: 2. CDR3 length: 14 amino acids. The CDR3 loop reads CASSLPLAGDEQFF. The CDR3 DNA follows: TGCGCCAGCAGCTTGCCACTAGCGGGAGATGAGCAGTTCTTC.

This clone was seen a few times. The chain carries TRBV29-1 and TRBJ1-1; D is possibly TRBD1 (5 bases). The CDR3 is 12 amino acids. With 4 bases removed from V and 5 bases from J, the gap between germline ends came to 11 bases. CDR1 and CDR2 (germline): SQVTM, ANQGSEA. The DNA of the CDR3 is TGCAGCGTTGCAGGGTTCAGGACTGAAGCTTTCTTT. Translated, it gives CSVAGFRTEAFF.